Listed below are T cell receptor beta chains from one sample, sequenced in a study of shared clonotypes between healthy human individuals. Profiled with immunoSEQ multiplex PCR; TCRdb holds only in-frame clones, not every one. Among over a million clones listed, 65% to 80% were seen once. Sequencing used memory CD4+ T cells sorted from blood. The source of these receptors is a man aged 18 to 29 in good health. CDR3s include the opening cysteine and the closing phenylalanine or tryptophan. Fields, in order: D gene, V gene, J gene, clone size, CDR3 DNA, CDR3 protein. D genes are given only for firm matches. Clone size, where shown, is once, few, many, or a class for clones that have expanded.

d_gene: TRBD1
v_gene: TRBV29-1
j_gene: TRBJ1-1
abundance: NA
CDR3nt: TGCAGCGTTGAAGGTTTGCTGGAGCCAGGGGGCTGGGAGAACACTGAAGCTTTCTTT
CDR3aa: CSVEGLLEPGGWENTEAFF

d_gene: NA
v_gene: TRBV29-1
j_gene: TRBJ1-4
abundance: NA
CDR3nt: TGCAGCGTTTTGGGCAACGACGGGGAAAAACTGTTTTTT
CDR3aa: CSVLGNDGEKLFF

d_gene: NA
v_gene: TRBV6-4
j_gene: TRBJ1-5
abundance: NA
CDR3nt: TGTGCCAGCAGTGACTCTATAACTTCTTATAGCAATCAGCCCCAGCATTTT
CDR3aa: CASSDSITSYSNQPQHF

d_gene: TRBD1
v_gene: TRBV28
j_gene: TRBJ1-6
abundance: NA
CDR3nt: TGTGCTGCGGATAAGGGGGCTTCTTTGAGCTCCTATAATTCACCCCTCCACTTT
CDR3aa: CAADKGASLSSYNSPLHF

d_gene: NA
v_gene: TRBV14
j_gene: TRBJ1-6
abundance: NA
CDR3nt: TGTGCCAGCAGCCAAGATAGAGGGACCCTGGGGCATAATTCACCCCTCCACTTT
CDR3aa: CASSQDRGTLGHNSPLHF

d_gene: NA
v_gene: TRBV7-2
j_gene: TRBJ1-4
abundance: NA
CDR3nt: TGTGCCAGCAGCCGACGGCAATCAACTAATGAAAAACTGTTTTTT
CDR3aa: CASSRRQSTNEKLFF

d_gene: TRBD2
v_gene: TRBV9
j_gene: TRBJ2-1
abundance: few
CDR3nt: TGTGCCAGCAGCGTCCAGCCGGGAGGCTCCTACAATGAGCAGTTCTTC
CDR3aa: CASSVQPGGSYNEQFF

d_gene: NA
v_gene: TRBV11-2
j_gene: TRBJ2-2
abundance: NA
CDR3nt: TGTGCCAGCAGCAAACGGCATGGGAAGGGCACCGGGGAGCTGTTTTTT
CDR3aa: CASSKRHGKGTGELFF

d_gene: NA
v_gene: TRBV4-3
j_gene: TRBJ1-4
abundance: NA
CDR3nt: TGCGCCAGCAGCCAAAGAACAGGATTTGAGACGAGGGAAAAACTGTTTTTT
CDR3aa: CASSQRTGFETREKLFF

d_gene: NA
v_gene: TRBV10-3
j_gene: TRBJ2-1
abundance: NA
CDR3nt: TGTGCCATCTGCGGAGTTCCCTACAATGAGCAGTTCTTC
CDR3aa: CAICGVPYNEQFF

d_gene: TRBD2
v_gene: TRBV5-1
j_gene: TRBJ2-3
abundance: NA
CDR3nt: TGCGCCAGCAGCACCCTGCGGGGGACTAGCACAGATACGCAGTATTTT
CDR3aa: CASSTLRGTSTDTQYF

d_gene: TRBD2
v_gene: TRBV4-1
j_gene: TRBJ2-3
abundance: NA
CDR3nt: TGCGCCAGCAGCCCCGGACTAGCGGGGGCCACAGATACGCAGTATTTT
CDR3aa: CASSPGLAGATDTQYF

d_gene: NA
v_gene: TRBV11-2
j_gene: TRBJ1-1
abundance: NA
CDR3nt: TGTGCCAGCAGCTTAGTGCCGAACACTGAAGCTTTCTTT
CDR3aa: CASSLVPNTEAFF

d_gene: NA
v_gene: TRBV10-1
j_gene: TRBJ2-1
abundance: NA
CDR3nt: TGCGCCAGCAGTGATCCCCTAGGGTCCGCTGAGCAGTTCTTC
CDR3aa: CASSDPLGSAEQFF

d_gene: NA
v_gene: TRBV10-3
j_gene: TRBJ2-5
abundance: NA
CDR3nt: TGTGCCATCAGCGGACAGCAAACCCAAGAGACCCAGTACTTC
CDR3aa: CAISGQQTQETQYF

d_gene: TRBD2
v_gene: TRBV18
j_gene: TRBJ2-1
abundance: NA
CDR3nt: TGTGCCAGCTCACCACCGGTGGCGGGGGGCTCCTACAATGAGCAGTTCTTC
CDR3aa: CASSPPVAGGSYNEQFF

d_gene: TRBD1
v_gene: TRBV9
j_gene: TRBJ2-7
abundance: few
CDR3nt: TGTGCCAGCAGCACTCGAACCGGGACAGGGACCGAGCAGTACTTC
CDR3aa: CASSTRTGTGTEQYF

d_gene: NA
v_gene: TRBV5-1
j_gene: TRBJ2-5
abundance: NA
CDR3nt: TGCGCCAGCAGCTTGGGGTCCGGCCAAGAGACCCAGTACTTC
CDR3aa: CASSLGSGQETQYF

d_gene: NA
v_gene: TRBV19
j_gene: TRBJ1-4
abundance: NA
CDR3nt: TGTGCCAGTAGATTACAGGGTATTGGTGAAAAACTGTTTTTT
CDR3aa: CASRLQGIGEKLFF

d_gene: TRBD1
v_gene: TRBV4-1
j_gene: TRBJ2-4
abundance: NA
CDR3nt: TGCGCCAGCAGCCAAGCGGGCCTTTGGACAGGGCAAAACATTCAGTACTTC
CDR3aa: CASSQAGLWTGQNIQYF

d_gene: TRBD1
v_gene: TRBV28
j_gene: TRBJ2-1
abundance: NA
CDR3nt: TGTGCCAGCAGTTTGGGGACAGGGGGGAACAATGAGCAGTTCTTC
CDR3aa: CASSLGTGGNNEQFF

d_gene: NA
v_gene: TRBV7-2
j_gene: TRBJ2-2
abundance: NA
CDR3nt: TGTGCCAGCAGCTTAGCACCGACGAACACCGGGGAGCTGTTTTTT
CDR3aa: CASSLAPTNTGELFF

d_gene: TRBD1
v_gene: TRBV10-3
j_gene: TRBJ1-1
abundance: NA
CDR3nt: TGTGCCATCAGTGGGACAGGAAACACTGAAGCTTTCTTT
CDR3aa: CAISGTGNTEAFF

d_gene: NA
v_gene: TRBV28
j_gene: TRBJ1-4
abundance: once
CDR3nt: TGTGCCAGCAGCTCCCGGGGGGGCGTTGAAAAACTGTTTTTT
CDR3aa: CASSSRGGVEKLFF

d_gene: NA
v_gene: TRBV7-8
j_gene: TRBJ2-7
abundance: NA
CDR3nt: TGTGCCAGCAGTTCGGGGTCGCATTCGCGCGAGCAGTACTTC
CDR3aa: CASSSGSHSREQYF

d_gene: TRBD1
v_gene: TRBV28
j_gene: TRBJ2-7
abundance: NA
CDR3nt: TGTGCCAGCAAGACAGGGGGTTCCTACGAGCAGTACTTC
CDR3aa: CASKTGGSYEQYF

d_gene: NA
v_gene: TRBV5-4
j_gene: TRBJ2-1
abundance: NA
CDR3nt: TGTGCCAGCAGCTCCGGGACTCAGACGTACAATGAGCAGTTCTTC
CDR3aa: CASSSGTQTYNEQFF

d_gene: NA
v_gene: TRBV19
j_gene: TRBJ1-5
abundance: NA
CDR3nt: TGTGCCAGTAGTATAGGTCGGCGCAATCAGCCCCAGCATTTT
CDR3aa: CASSIGRRNQPQHF

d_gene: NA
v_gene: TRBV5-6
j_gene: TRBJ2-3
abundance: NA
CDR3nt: TGTGCCAGCAGCTTTGGAGGAAATACGCAGTATTTT
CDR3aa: CASSFGGNTQYF

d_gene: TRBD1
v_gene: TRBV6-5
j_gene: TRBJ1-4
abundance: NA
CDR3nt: TGTGCCAGCAGCTCAGACAGGGTAAATGAAAAACTGTTTTTT
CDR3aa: CASSSDRVNEKLFF

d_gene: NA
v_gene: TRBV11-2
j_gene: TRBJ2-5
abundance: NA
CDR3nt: TGTGCCAGCAGCCCAGGGGTGGCCCAAGAGACCCAGTACTTC
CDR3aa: CASSPGVAQETQYF

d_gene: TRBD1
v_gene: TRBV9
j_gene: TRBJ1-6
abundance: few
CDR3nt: TGTGCCAGCAGCGTAGCTGGCAGGGGGAACTCACCCCTCCACTTT
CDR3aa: CASSVAGRGNSPLHF

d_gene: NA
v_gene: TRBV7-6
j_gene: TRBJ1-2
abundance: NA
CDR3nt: TGTGCCAGCAGCTTCCCGCAGGAGACTGGCTACACCTTC
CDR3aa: CASSFPQETGYTF

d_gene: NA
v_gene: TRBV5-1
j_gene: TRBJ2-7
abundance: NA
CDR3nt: TGCGCCAGCAGCTTGTCGGCAGGGACCTACGAGCAGTACTTC
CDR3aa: CASSLSAGTYEQYF

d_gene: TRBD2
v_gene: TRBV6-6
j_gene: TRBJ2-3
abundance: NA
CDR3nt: TGTGCCAGCAGTCGCCTAGCGGGGGGCACAGATACGCAGTATTTT
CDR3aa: CASSRLAGGTDTQYF

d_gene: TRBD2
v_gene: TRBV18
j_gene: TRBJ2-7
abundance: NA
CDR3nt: TGTGCCAGCTCACCTCCGGGACTAGCGGGATACGAGCAGTACTTC
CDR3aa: CASSPPGLAGYEQYF

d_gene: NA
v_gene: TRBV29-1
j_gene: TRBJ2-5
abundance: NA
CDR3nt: TGCAGCGTCTACAGGGGAGCGGGAGAGACCCAGTACTTC
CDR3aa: CSVYRGAGETQYF

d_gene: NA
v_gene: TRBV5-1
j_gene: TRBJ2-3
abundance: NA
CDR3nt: TGCGCCAGCAGCTTGGACCCAGGCACAGATACGCAGTATTTT
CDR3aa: CASSLDPGTDTQYF

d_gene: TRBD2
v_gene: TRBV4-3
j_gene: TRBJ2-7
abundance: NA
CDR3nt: TGCGCCAGCAGCCCATCTCTAGCGGGAGAAGGGAACGAGCAGTACTTC
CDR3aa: CASSPSLAGEGNEQYF

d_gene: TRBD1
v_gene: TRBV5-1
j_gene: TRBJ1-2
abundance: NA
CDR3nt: TGCGCCAGCAGCTTGGACAGGGGGGATGGCTACACCTTC
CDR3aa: CASSLDRGDGYTF

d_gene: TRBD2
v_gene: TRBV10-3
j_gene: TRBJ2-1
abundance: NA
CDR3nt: TGTGCCATCAGTGAAATAATGGGAGCGGGAGACAATGAGCAGTTCTTC
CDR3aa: CAISEIMGAGDNEQFF

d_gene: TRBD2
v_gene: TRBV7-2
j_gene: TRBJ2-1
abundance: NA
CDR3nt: TGTGCCAGCAGCTTAGCTAGCGGGAGAGGAAATGAGCAGTTCTTC
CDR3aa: CASSLASGRGNEQFF

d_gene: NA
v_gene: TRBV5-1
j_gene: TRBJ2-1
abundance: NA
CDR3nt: TGCGCCAGCAGCTTGGCCCCAAGTATCAATGAGCAGTTCTTC
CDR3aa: CASSLAPSINEQFF

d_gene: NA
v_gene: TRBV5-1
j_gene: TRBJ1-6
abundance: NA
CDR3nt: TGCGCCAGCAGCTTGGGGTCAGGTCCACCCCTCCACTTT
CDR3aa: CASSLGSGPPLHF

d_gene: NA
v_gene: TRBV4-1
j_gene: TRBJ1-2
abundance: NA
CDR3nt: TGCGCCAGCAGCCAAGCAAGAGTTGGCTACACCTTC
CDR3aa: CASSQARVGYTF

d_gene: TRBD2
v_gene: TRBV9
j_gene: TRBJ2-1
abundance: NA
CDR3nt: TGTGCCAGCAGCTCGCAGCTAGCGGGTATAGGGGAGCAGTTCTTC
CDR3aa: CASSSQLAGIGEQFF

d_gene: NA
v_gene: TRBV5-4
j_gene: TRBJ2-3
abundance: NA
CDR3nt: TGTGCCAGCAGCAACGATTTCACTAGCACAGATACGCAGTATTTT
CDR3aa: CASSNDFTSTDTQYF

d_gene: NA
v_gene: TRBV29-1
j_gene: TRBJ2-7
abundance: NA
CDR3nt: TGCAGCGTTGAAGTACACCGCCGGGACGAGCAGTACTTC
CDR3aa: CSVEVHRRDEQYF

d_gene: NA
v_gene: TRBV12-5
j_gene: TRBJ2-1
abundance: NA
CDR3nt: TGTGCTAGTGGTTTGGACATCTACAATGAGCAGTTCTTC
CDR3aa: CASGLDIYNEQFF

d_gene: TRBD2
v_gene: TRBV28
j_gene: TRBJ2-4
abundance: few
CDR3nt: TGTGCCATCCAAGAGCGGGGGGGCGTGGCCAAAAACATTCAGTACTTC
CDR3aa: CAIQERGGVAKNIQYF

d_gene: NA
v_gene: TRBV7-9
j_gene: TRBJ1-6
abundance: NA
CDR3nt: TGTGCCAGCAGCTTAGCAAGAGGGGATCAGGATACCCTCCACTTT
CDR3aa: CASSLARGDQDTLHF

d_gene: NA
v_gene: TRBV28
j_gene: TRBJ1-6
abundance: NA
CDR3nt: TGTGCCAGCAGCCCCCCGACCGGATCACCCCTCCACTTT
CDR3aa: CASSPPTGSPLHF

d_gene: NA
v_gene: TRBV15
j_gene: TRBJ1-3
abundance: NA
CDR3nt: TGTGCCACCAGCAGATCCCTGGTGCAGGGCAGAAACACCATATATTTT
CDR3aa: CATSRSLVQGRNTIYF

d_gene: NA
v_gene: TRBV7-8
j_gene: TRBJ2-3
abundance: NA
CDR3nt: TGTGCCAGCAGCTTAGTGCGGGGGCGGGACACAGATACGCAGTATTTT
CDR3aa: CASSLVRGRDTDTQYF